Below are 14 T cell receptor beta chains sequenced from a single sample in a study of chronic HIV infection and antiretroviral therapy (dated by TCRdb to 2015 to 2017). Library creation used 5' RACE. For sequencing, an Illumina MiSeq was employed. TCRdb ran its own pipeline on the public reads, namely fastp trimming at Q25 and MiXCR clone calling, and kept in-frame beta chains. Identical CDR3 proteins give one entry, which carries the most common genes and DNA. The sample table shows about 38,000 distinct CDR3 sequences, and about 8.1% are seen once. The ten largest make up 2.9% of the sample. The sequenced sample consisted of peripheral blood. Every receptor here comes from an adult who had HIV and had not received antiretroviral therapy, or was an uninfected healthy control (not recorded which).

The J gene is TRBJ2-1, the V gene TRBV5-1, with D uncertain. V was trimmed by 0 bases and J by 9 bases, leaving 7 bases between them. This CDR3 contains 12 residues. CDR1 and CDR2 (germline): SGHRS, YFSETQ. The CDR3 spells CASSLAGSEQFF. In DNA, the CDR3 is TGCGCCAGCAGCTTGGCTGGCAGTGAGCAGTTCTTC.

The chain recombines TRBV9 with TRBJ2-2; no firm D call. In germline, CDR1 is SGDLS, CDR2 YYNGEE. The CDR3 consists of 12 residues. V shed 0 bases and J shed 6 bases, with 3 bases lying between them. CDR3 loop: CASSVAPGELFF. The CDR3 bases are TGTGCCAGCAGCGTAGCCCCCGGGGAGCTGTTTTTT.

Only a few counts were recorded for this clonotype. This chain uses TRBV28 with TRBJ1-5, with 8 positions matching TRBD1. This CDR3 has 16 amino acids. Trimming cost V 4 bases and J 3 bases; bases outside gene matches: 8. Germline assignment: CDR1 MDHEN and CDR2 SYDVKM. The CDR3 bases are TGTGCCAGCAGTTGGGGACAGGTCACTAACAATCAGCCCCAGCATTTT. This sequence encodes CASSWGQVTNNQPQHF.

This clonotype was seen a handful of times. V usage is TRBV10-3 and J usage is TRBJ1-1, with 9 nucleotides matching TRBD1. The V gene's germline CDR1 is ENHRY and CDR2 SYGVKD. The CDR3 consists of 13 residues. Trimming cost V 10 bases and J 2 bases; bases outside gene matches: 5. The DNA of the CDR3 is TGTGCCACCTTGGACAGGGGTAACACTGAAGCTTTCTTT. This sequence encodes CATLDRGNTEAFF.

The chain is built from TRBV10-3 and TRBJ2-1; TRBD2 matches at 11 bases. CDR3 size: 14 residues. Germline assignment: CDR1 ENHRY and CDR2 SYGVKD. The ends lost 7 bases at V and 7 bases at J; junction bases unmatched: 6. CDR3 sequence (DNA): TGTGCCATCAAAACTAGCGGGAGAGTAAATGAGCAGTTCTTC. Translation gives CAIKTSGRVNEQFF.

The chain has TRBV10-3 and TRBJ2-7, with D unresolved. Germline CDR1 and CDR2: ENHRY and SYGVKD. CDR3 length: 14 amino acids. Between the trimmed V and J ends, which lost 4 bases and 0 bases, there was a span of 10 bases. CDR3: CAISGTVSSYEQYF. The CDR3, as DNA: TGTGCCATCAGTGGAACAGTGAGCTCCTACGAGCAGTACTTC.

This clonotype was counted many times. J is TRBJ1-1 and V is TRBV2, with unresolved D. From germline, CDR1 is SNHLY and CDR2 FYNNEI. This CDR3 spans 12 amino acids. Trimming removed 6 bases at V and 4 bases at J, with 9 bases between. CDR3 protein: CASRGWTTEAFF. The CDR3 nucleotides are TGTGCCAGCAGGGGGTGGACCACTGAAGCTTTCTTT.

This clonotype was observed a few times. This rearrangement joins TRBV15 to TRBJ2-7; D remains ambiguous. Per the germline V gene, CDR1 is LNHNV and CDR2 is YYDKDF (reference sequence). This CDR3 has 13 residues. V dropped 8 bases and J dropped 3 bases, with 14 bases sitting between them. This CDR3 is CATSPELSYEQYF. CDR3 sequence (DNA): TGTGCCACCTCACCCGAGCTAAGCTACGAGCAGTACTTC.

This chain joins TRBV5-1 and TRBJ1-1; D gene uncertain. Per germline, CDR1 SGHRS and CDR2 YFSETQ. V shed 0 bases and J shed 2 bases, with 8 bases lying between them. The CDR3 extends over 14 amino acids. The CDR3 DNA is TGCGCCAGCAGCTTGGAAGAAAAAAACACTGAAGCTTTCTTT. It encodes CASSLEEKNTEAFF.

This clonotype appeared many times. The chain's CDR3 is CASSSYRLAGDLTDTQYF. For the CDR3, the DNA is TGTGCCAGCAGTTCTTATCGACTAGCGGGAGACCTCACAGATACGCAGTATTTT. The chain has TRBV28 and TRBJ2-3; TRBD2 matches at 12 bases. This CDR3 is 18 amino acids long. Germline CDR1 is MDHEN and CDR2 is SYDVKM. With 4 bases clipped from V and 2 bases from J, the junction kept 10 bases outside the gene matches.

This clonotype was counted a few times. V is TRBV29-1 and J is TRBJ1-1, with D possibly matching TRBD1 (6 bases). Germline CDR1 is SQVTM and CDR2 is ANQGSEA. The CDR3 is 10 amino acids. V was clipped by 6 bases and J by 6 bases, with 8 bases between them. The CDR3 DNA follows: TGCAGCGTCTGGACAGCTGAAGCTTTCTTT. Translating it yields CSVWTAEAFF.

Comment on this clonotype: Germline is not matched at one junction end, which may reflect a read error. This chain uses TRBV20-1 with TRBJ1-1; TRBD1 might be the D (6 bases). The CDR3 has 12 residues. CDR1 and CDR2 from the germline V gene are DFQATT and SNEGSKA (reference sequence). DNA of the CDR3: TGCAGTGCTAGAGATGGGGGCACTGAAACTTTCTTT. As protein: CSARDGGTETFF.

This clonotype was observed many times. The chain employs TRBV29-1 and TRBJ2-3; 8 bases line up with TRBD2. The V and J ends lost 8 bases and 2 bases, in that order; junction bases with no gene match: 6. Germline V CDR1 and CDR2: SQVTM, ANQGSEA. This CDR3 has 13 residues. The DNA for the CDR3 is TGCAGCAAAACTAGCGGACTCACAGATACGCAGTATTTT. Its protein product is CSKTSGLTDTQYF.

This clonotype was found a few times. The J gene is TRBJ2-1, the V gene TRBV20-1; 9 bases agree with TRBD2. Trimming removed 4 bases from V and 2 bases from J; junction bases left unmatched: 3. Germline V gene data show CDR1 as DFQATT and CDR2 as SNEGSKA (reference sequence). This CDR3 has 14 amino acids. The CDR3 loop is CSAISGRTYNEQFF. Written as DNA, the CDR3 is TGCAGTGCTATTAGCGGGAGAACCTACAATGAGCAGTTCTTC.